One and the same sample provided the 27 T cell receptor beta chains below, sequenced in a study of metastatic and nonmetastatic thyroid tumors. Thyroid surgery was performed in patients who had received no treatment beforehand. TCRdb reprocessed the PCR reads via MiXCR. The sample lists 10,000 to 15,000 clones; approximately 30% were seen once. The sequencing input was tumor tissue. The receptors were gathered from a male donor with papillary thyroid cancer or a benign thyroid nodule (not recorded which). Some clones in this sample may be carry-over from other donors' samples.

This clone appeared a few times. Sequence at one end of the junction differs from germline and may be a read error. This chain joins TRBV27 and TRBJ2-2, with a possible D match to TRBD2 (5 bases). The CDR3 consists of 14 residues. Germline V gene data show CDR1 as MNHEY and CDR2 as SMNVEV (reference sequence). CDR3 DNA sequence: TGTGCCAGCAGACTCCGGACTCAGACCGGGGATCTGTTTTTT. It yields the protein CASRLRTQTGDLFF.

Comment on this clone: Since no conserved phenylalanine or tryptophan closes the CDR3, a read error is the likely cause. This chain joins TRBV19 and TRBJ2-2, with D hard to call. The V gene's germline CDR1 is LNHDA and CDR2 SQIVND (reference sequence). The CDR3 is 13 amino acids. The CDR3: CDSTGLVSGELFS. CDR3 sequence (DNA): TGTGACAGTACTGGCCTAGTGAGCGGGGAGCTGTTTTCT.

Within the sample, this clone is medium-sized. The J gene is TRBJ2-1, the V gene TRBV29-1; 7 bases line up with TRBD1. Trimming took 0 bases from V and 3 from J; bases not matched to a gene: 8. Germline CDR1 is SQVTM and CDR2 is ANQGSEA. CDR3 length: 16 amino acids. Here the CDR3 reads CSVEDPDRKNYNEQFF. CDR3 DNA sequence: TGCAGCGTTGAAGACCCGGACAGGAAAAACTACAATGAGCAGTTCTTC.

This clone has only a few counts. This chain connects TRBV6-2 or TRBV6-3 to TRBJ2-1, with 7 bases lining up with TRBD2. There are 18 residues in the CDR3. CDR1 MNHEY and CDR2 SVGEGT come from the germline V gene. J was trimmed by 8 bases and V by 5 bases; bases with no gene match: 21. CDR3 sequence reads: CASSIYLYGTTQFDEQFF. CDR3 bases: TGTGCCAGCAGTATTTACCTTTACGGGACTACCCAGTTTGATGAGCAGTTCTTC.

By sample share, this clone is medium-sized. The chain couples TRBV4-3 to TRBJ2-1, with D unresolved. Trimming removed 0 bases at V and 6 bases at J, with 6 bases between. The length of the CDR3 is 13 residues. Germline assignment: CDR1 LGHNA and CDR2 YSLEER. CDR3 in amino acids: CASSQEGGNEQFF. In nucleotides, the CDR3 is TGCGCCAGCAGCCAAGAGGGTGGCAATGAGCAGTTCTTC.

The sample holds many counts of this clone. The chain uses TRBV7-3 and TRBJ2-1; 8 nucleotides align to TRBD2. With V trimmed by 6 bases and J by 9 bases, 16 bases remained unmatched. Germline-derived CDR1 and CDR2 are SGHTA and FQGTGA. The CDR3 is 16 amino acids. CDR3 sequence: CASRKPGLGPGGEQFF. The CDR3 coding sequence is TGTGCCAGCAGAAAACCGGGACTAGGGCCTGGGGGTGAGCAGTTCTTC. Using reference TRBV7-3 and TRBJ2-1 for the parts outside the CDR3, the full variable domain is GAGVSQTPSNKVTEKGKYVELRCDPISGHTALYWYRQSLGQGPEFLIYFQGTGAADDSGLPNDRFFAVRPEGSVSTLKIQRTERGDSAVYLCASRKPGLGPGGEQFFGPGTRLTVL.

The chain couples TRBV24-1 to TRBJ2-1; 9 nucleotides align to TRBD1. In germline, CDR1 is KGHDR, CDR2 SFDVKD. J was trimmed by 6 bases and V by 8 bases; bases with no gene match: 7. CDR3 length: 14 amino acids. The CDR3 nucleotides are TGTGCCACCAAGGACAGGGGATGGCGCAATGAGCAGTTCTTC. Its protein product is CATKDRGWRNEQFF.

This clone was observed a few times. The V and J genes are TRBV6-1 and TRBJ2-7; D unclear. This CDR3 has 12 residues. The germline V and J ends were trimmed by 6 bases and 7 bases, with 13 bases remaining between them. Germline V CDR1 and CDR2: MNHNS, SASEGT. CDR3 in amino acids: CASSTSGREQYF. CDR3 sequence (DNA): TGTGCCAGCAGCACCAGTGGGCGGGAGCAGTACTTC.

This clone is medium-sized by share. The genes are TRBV12-3 or TRBV12-4 and TRBJ1-2, with D unresolved. V was trimmed by 3 bases and J by 6 bases, leaving 8 bases between them. CDR3 length equals 12 residues. CDR3 protein: CASSFAGNGYTF. DNA of the CDR3: TGTGCCAGCAGTTTTGCCGGGAATGGCTACACCTTC.

Concerning this clone itself: Compared with germline, one end of the junction differs, possibly owing to a read error. The J gene is TRBJ1-4, the V gene TRBV5-1; D is unresolved. The CDR3 totals 13 residues. In germline, CDR1 is SGHRS, CDR2 YFSETQ. The CDR3 region is CDSSLVQREKLFF. CDR3 nucleotides: TGCGACAGCAGCTTAGTGCAGCGGGAAAAACTGTTTTTT. Full variable domain (rest looked up from reference TRBV5-1 and TRBJ1-4): KAGVTQTPRYLIKTRGQQVTLSCSPISGHRSVSWYQQTPGQGLQFLFEYFSETQRNKGNFPGRFSGRQFSNSRSEMNVSTLELGDSALYLCDSSLVQREKLFFGSGTQLSVL.

In the case of this clone: One junction end does not reproduce the germline sequence, and a read error may be involved. The genes are TRBV3-1 and TRBJ1-2; 9 nucleotides agree with TRBD1. The germline CDR1 and CDR2 sequences are LGHDT and YNNKEL (reference sequence). The CDR3 has 13 residues. CDR3 loop: CARSHRTGESSTF. The CDR3 DNA reads as TGTGCCCGCAGCCACCGGACAGGGGAAAGCTCCACCTTC.

By share, this clone ranks as medium-sized. Compared with germline, one end of the junction differs, possibly owing to a read error. Different DNA sequences within this sample yield the same CDR3. The genes are TRBV20-1 and TRBJ2-3; 9 bases are shared with TRBD2. This CDR3 comprises 14 residues. Looked up from germline, CDR1 is DFQATT and CDR2 is SNEGSKA (reference sequence). The CDR3 DNA reads as TGCAGCGCTATAGCGGGAGTAGGGACAGATACGCAGTATTTT. Translated, it gives CSAIAGVGTDTQYF.

The V and J genes are TRBV18 and TRBJ1-2; a weak D match, TRBD1 (6 bases). With 0 bases removed from V and 3 bases from J, the gap between germline ends came to 14 bases. CDR3 length equals 16 residues. Germline values: CDR1 KGHSH, CDR2 LQKENI. This CDR3 is CASSPPGRGVDYGYTF. DNA of the CDR3: TGTGCCAGCTCACCACCGGGCAGGGGAGTTGACTATGGCTACACCTTC. The variable domain in full, with the rest retrieved from reference TRBV18 and TRBJ1-2, is NAGVMQNPRHLVRRRGQEARLRCSPMKGHSHVYWYRQLPEEGLKFMVYLQKENIIDESGMPKERFSAEFPKEGPSILRIQQVVRGDSAAYFCASSPPGRGVDYGYTFGSGTRLTVV.

The chain joins TRBV7-9 to TRBJ2-5; no firm D call. The germline V and J ends were trimmed by 2 bases and 3 bases, with 7 bases remaining between them. CDR1 and CDR2 (germline): SEHNR, FQNEAQ (reference sequence). The CDR3 is 13 residues long. The CDR3 reads CASSLSTKETQYF. The CDR3 nucleotides are TGTGCCAGCAGCTTATCGACCAAAGAGACCCAGTACTTC.

As regards this clone: A read error is possible here, since a much larger clone lies one base away. J is TRBJ2-3 and V is TRBV7-2; D ambiguous. Trimming took 8 bases from V and 7 from J, leaving 13 bases between them. The CDR3 contains 12 residues. Germline V gene data show CDR1 as SGHTA and CDR2 as FQGNSA. CDR3 nucleotides: TGTGCCAGCGTCCGGTTCTCATATACGCAGTATTTT. Amino acids: CASVRFSYTQYF.

This clone was counted many times. This chain links TRBV3-2 with TRBJ2-1. TRBV3-2 is a documented pseudogene. The CDR3 has 20 amino acids. The CDR3 region is CASSQERSLRDRSSYNEQFF. The DNA for the CDR3 is TGTGCCAGCAGCCAAGAAAGGTCTTTGAGAGACAGGAGCTCCTACAATGAGCAGTTCTTC.

The chain employs TRBV6-2 or TRBV6-3 and TRBJ2-7, with 8 bases aligning to TRBD1. The CDR3 loop spans 15 amino acids. V was clipped by 4 bases and J by 2 bases; unmatched bases: 7. Germline V gene sequence: CDR1 MNHEY, CDR2 SVGEGT. The CDR3 sequence: CASSSSGQDPYEQYF. The CDR3 region has the DNA TGTGCCAGCAGTTCCTCGGGACAGGACCCCTACGAGCAGTACTTC.

This clone appeared a few times. The rearrangement joins TRBV27 to TRBJ2-2, with D unresolved. The CDR3 sequence is 12 residues long. Trimming stripped 0 bases from V and 8 bases from J, with 4 bases between. The germline gives CDR1 MNHEY, CDR2 SMNVEV (reference sequence). The CDR3 DNA reads as TGTGCCAGCAGTTTATCTCGTGGGGAGCTGTTTTTT. Its protein is CASSLSRGELFF.

By sample fraction, this clone is medium-sized (0.01 to 0.1%). Given a much more abundant clone one base away, this may be a read error. Additional DNA sequences in this sample encode the identical CDR3. The rearrangement uses TRBV20-1 and TRBJ2-1, with D perhaps TRBD1 (6 bases). Per germline, CDR1 DFQATT and CDR2 SNEGSKA (reference sequence). This CDR3 comprises 14 residues. CDR3 nucleotides: TGCAGTGCCCAACAACGGGACACATACAATGAGCAGTTCTTT. This codes for CSAQQRDTYNEQFF.

This clone was recorded only once. Because the CDR3 is missing its conserved closing phenylalanine or tryptophan, this is likely a read error. The chain couples TRBV7-3 to TRBJ2-1, with 8 bases identical to TRBD1. CDR3 length equals 14 residues. V was clipped by 2 bases and J by 10 bases; unmatched bases: 7. Germline V gene sequence: CDR1 SGHTA, CDR2 FQGTGA. CDR3 amino acids: CASSLGTGGGEQFL. In nucleotides, the CDR3 is TGTGCCAGCAGCTTAGGGACAGGAGGGGGGGAGCAGTTCCTC.

In its sample, this clone was seen many times. The rearrangement joins TRBV6-1 to TRBJ2-1; D possibly uses TRBD1 or TRBD2 (5 bases each). Trimming took off 10 bases at V and 1 base at J, with 20 bases between the two ends. The CDR3 totals 16 residues. Germline V gives CDR1 MNHNS, CDR2 SASEGT. The DNA of the CDR3 is TGTGCCATTAGAGTCTCGGGACGGAGGTCCTACAATGAGCAGTTCTTC. Residues: CAIRVSGRRSYNEQFF.

A word on this clone: Sequence at one end of the junction differs from germline and may be a read error. The chain couples TRBV28 to TRBJ2-7; no definite D call. This CDR3 comprises 11 residues. Germline V lookup: CDR1 MDHEN, CDR2 SYDVKM. CDR3 sequence: CANSLYGDQYF. The CDR3 nucleotides are TGTGCCAACAGTTTATATGGCGATCAGTACTTC.

This clone was observed at least ten times. The chain couples TRBV3-1 to TRBJ2-5; 9 positions match TRBD2. V lost 4 bases and J lost 5; bases outside the gene matches: 5. Germline V gene data show CDR1 as LGHDT and CDR2 as YNNKEL (reference sequence). This CDR3 is built from 14 residues. The CDR3 DNA reads TGTGCCAGCAGCCCGCCGGGACTAGCCGAGACCCAGTACTTC. Amino acids: CASSPPGLAETQYF.

This clone was seen more than once but under ten times. CDR3 in amino acids: CASSPPAAGGLYNEQFF. The CDR3 coding sequence is TGTGCCAGCTCACCACCGGCAGCGGGGGGACTCTACAATGAGCAGTTCTTC. The chain carries TRBV18 and TRBJ2-1, with 9 bases that match TRBD2. This CDR3 has 17 residues. V shed 0 bases and J 3 bases; nucleotides not matched to a gene: 6. CDR1 and CDR2 (germline): KGHSH, LQKENI. The variable domain in full, completed from reference TRBV18 and TRBJ2-1, reads NAGVMQNPRHLVRRRGQEARLRCSPMKGHSHVYWYRQLPEEGLKFMVYLQKENIIDESGMPKERFSAEFPKEGPSILRIQQVVRGDSAAYFCASSPPAAGGLYNEQFFGPGTRLTVL.

The rearrangement links TRBV20-1 to TRBJ1-2; D gene uncertain. Germline CDR1 and CDR2: DFQATT and SNEGSKA (reference sequence). V was cut by 0 bases and J by 8 bases, with 10 bases left in between. This CDR3 region has 12 residues. Here the CDR3 DNA reads TGCAGTGCTAGAGATCTCGACGGCGGCTACACCTTC. It codes for CSARDLDGGYTF.

This clone came up a few times. The junction shows a germline mismatch at one end, possibly a read error. The V call is TRBV7-9, the J call TRBJ2-1, with TRBD2 as a possible D gene (5 bases). Germline values: CDR1 SEHNR, CDR2 FQNEAQ (reference sequence). The CDR3 sequence is 11 residues long. The chain's CDR3 is CASSSPRDKVF. In DNA, the CDR3 is TGTGCCAGCAGCTCTCCCCGGGATAAGGTCTTC.

Many counts were recorded for this clone. The sample contains more than one DNA sequence encoding this CDR3. The rearrangement uses TRBV20-1 and TRBJ2-1; TRBD2 is a possible D gene (6 bases). The ends were cut back, 5 bases at V and 0 bases at J, with 11 bases in the middle. This CDR3 contains 14 residues. The germline gives CDR1 DFQATT, CDR2 SNEGSKA (reference sequence). The CDR3 loop reads CSAQTGVSYNEQFF. CDR3 in DNA: TGCAGTGCTCAGACGGGGGTCTCCTACAATGAGCAGTTCTTC.